The entry that follows covers one T cell receptor beta chain sequence. The antigen is undetermined. The source of the sample is a study of T-cell memory formation after mild COVID-19. Each CDR3 protein gets one entry after TCRdb re-called the 5' RACE reads with MiXCR. The data contain approximately 400,000 distinct CDR3 sequences, more than 20% of them seen just once; the ten biggest clones take up 8.8%. Broader study findings: Clones that got smaller from day 15 to 85 had even CD4/CD8, while clones growing later tipped toward CD4+. The study found contracting CD4+ clones mainly in CM and EM and contracting CD8+ clones in EMRA.

CDR1 and CDR2 (germline): SGHTA, FQGNSA. This CDR3 spans 15 amino acids. Trimming removed 7 bases at V and 7 bases at J, with 22 bases between. This sequence joins TRBV7-2 and TRBJ1-1, with D unresolved. This receptor was identified in an adult woman who had mild COVID-19 (a few samples of this study predate the infection). Cell type and time point are not known. The sample was PBMCs or a T cell subset sorted from them (not recorded which). CDR3 nucleotide sequence: TGTGCCAGCACGAGAAAGGCAGATCCCCGGGGTGAAGCTTTCTTT. This translates into CASTRKADPRGEAFF.